The present TCR beta chain was sequenced within a study of response to subunit inactivated influenza vaccine. TCRdb called the RT-PCR reads again in MiXCR, with one record for every CDR3 protein. The top ten clones hold 10% to 13% of a sample with under 950,000 distinct CDR3 sequences, 21% of them seen once. As for this clonotype: Antigen specificity is unknown.

Study observations and caveats: Authors suggested each seasonal influenza vaccination recruits few new T cells.

Trimming took off 0 bases at V and 7 bases at J, with 7 bases between the two ends. This CDR3 has 12 amino acids. CDR1 is DFQATT and CDR2 is SNEGSKA in the germline V gene (reference sequence). The source of this sequence is a man aged 50 to 59 who received an inactivated influenza vaccine. The genes are TRBV20-1 and TRBJ1-5, with no clear D. The sequencing here drew on PBMCs from blood, taken 5 days after vaccination. CDR3 sequence: CSARDRAQPQHF. The CDR3 region has the DNA TGCAGTGCTAGAGACCGGGCGCAGCCCCAGCATTTT.